The clone carrying this T cell receptor beta chain has a handful of counts. Its antigen is unidentified. A read error is possible here, since a much larger clone lies one base away. This entry is derived from a study of T cells in Graves' hyperthyroidism and ophthalmopathy. Study-level findings and limits: A 13 V-J model separated ophthalmopathy from stable hyperthyroidism.

Per germline, CDR1 SGHNT and CDR2 YENEEA. The CDR3 totals 15 residues. V dropped 0 bases and J dropped 3 bases, with 12 bases sitting between them. A Clinical Activity Score of at least 3, a NOSPECS grade of at least 4 and a duration under 3 months were recorded in the ophthalmopathy patients. The PBMCs were sourced from fresh peripheral blood (about 9.6 ml). Using RNA transcripts as the source, TCR beta CDR3 regions were amplified. A first-round RT-PCR of the TCR CDR3 used the HTBI primer set. MiXCR, applied by TCRdb to the multiplex PCR reads, yields one record per CDR3 protein. The sample comprises about 400,000 distinct CDR3 sequences, 15% of which are singletons, and 15% to 20% rests with the top ten.

The sequence derives from a woman aged 55-70 years with Graves' ophthalmopathy. The specimen was blood. The V call is TRBV11-3, the J call TRBJ2-7; no firm D call. The CDR3: CASSLETGRNYEQYF. In DNA form, the CDR3 reads TGTGCCAGCAGCTTAGAGACTGGCAGAAACTACGAGCAGTACTTC.